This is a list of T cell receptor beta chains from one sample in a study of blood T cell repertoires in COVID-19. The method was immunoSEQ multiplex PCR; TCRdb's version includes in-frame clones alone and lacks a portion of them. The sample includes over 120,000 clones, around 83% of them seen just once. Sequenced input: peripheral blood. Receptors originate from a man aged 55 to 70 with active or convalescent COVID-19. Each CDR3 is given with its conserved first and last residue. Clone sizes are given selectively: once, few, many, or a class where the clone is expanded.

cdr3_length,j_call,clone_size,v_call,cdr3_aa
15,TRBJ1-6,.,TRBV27,CASSWTGPDSSPLHF
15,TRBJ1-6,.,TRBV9,CASRGQGAPNSPLHF
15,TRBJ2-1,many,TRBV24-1,CATSAGTGGSDEQFF
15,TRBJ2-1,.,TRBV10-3,CAISESRPGSDEQFF
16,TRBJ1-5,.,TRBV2,CASSEVRSASNQPQHF
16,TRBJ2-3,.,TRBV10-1,CASSPSGGALTDTQYF
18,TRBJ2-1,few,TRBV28,CASSPSPTRRGVRNEQFF
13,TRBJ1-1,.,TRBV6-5,CASSYPGFAEAFF
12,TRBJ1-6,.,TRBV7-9,CASSLERGTLHF
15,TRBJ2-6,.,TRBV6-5,CASKKAGAGANVLTF
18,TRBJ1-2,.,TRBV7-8,CASSLVWSRTGTLDGYTF
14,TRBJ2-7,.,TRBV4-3,CASSQDVGGGEQYF
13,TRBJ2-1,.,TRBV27,CASDYAGGYEQFF
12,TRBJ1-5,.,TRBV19,CASSFINQPQHF
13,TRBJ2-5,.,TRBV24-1,CATSRAGVETQYF
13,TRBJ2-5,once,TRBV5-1,CASSGLGEETQYF
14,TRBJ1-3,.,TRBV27,CASSSRGLGNTIYF
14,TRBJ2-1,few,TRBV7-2,CASSDRQGGNEQFF
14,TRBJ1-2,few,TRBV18,CASSPDNNNYGYTF
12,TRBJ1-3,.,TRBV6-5,CASSSSPGTIYF
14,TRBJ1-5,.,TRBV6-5,CASSYGTGGSPQHF
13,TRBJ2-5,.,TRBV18,CASSPDSKETQYF
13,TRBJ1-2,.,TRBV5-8,CASSPDRGLGYTF
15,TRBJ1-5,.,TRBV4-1,CASSQDKALAQPQHF
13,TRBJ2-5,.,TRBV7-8,CASSWDSGETQYF
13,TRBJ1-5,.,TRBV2,CASTLHRGQPQHF
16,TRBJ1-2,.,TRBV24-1,CATSLGGDTIGHGYTF
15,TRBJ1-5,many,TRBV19,CASRGGAYLNQPQHF
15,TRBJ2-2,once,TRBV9,CASKPDITVGGELFF
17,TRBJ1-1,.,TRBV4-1,CASSQDLRTTEKTEAFF
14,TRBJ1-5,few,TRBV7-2,CASSLTGHRQPQHF
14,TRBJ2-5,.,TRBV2,CASSQTGYVETQYF
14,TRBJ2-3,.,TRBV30,CAWSPLGGADTQYF
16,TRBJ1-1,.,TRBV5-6,CASSLATGLRNTEAFF
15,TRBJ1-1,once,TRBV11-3,CASSRRDRGNTEAFF
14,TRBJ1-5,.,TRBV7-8,CASSFRTINQPQHF
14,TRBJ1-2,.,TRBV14,CASSQDTGLYGYTF
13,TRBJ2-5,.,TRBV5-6,CASSLLIQETQYF
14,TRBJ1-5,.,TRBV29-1,CSVGLGGSNQPQHF
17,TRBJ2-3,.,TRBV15,CATSRDQGRTFTDTQYF